This TCR beta chain was obtained from a study of blood T cells in healthy people across ages. Study conclusions and caveats: Higher diversity, along with more naive CD4+ cells, distinguished long-lived donors from aged donors.

A sample-barcoded 5' primer and a J-beta primer mix were used in a second PCR of roughly 7 to 12 cycles. Individual samples furnished no less than 2.5 million CDR3-containing paired-end reads apiece. MiXCR, run by TCRdb on the 5' RACE reads, gives a single entry per CDR3 protein. The sample shows about 670,000 distinct CDR3 sequences, approximately 52% of them seen only once. On this clonotype: The target antigen is unknown. Being one base from a much bigger clone, this may be a read error.

The sample, approximately 10 milliliters of peripheral blood, was drawn from each donor. The authors isolated at least 6 million PBMCs per sample. Sequencing was performed on blood. The TCR sequence derives from a woman of 80 years or more in good health.

CDR3 bases: TGTACCAGCAGCTTAGCAGGACCCGGGGAAAAACTGTTTTTT. Its translation is CTSSLAGPGEKLFF. The chain carries TRBV7-2 and TRBJ1-4; D is undetermined. The V gene's germline CDR1 is SGHTA and CDR2 FQGNSA. V dropped 0 bases and J dropped 8 bases, with 10 bases sitting between them. The CDR3 is 14 amino acids.